This T cell receptor beta chain was observed in a study of breast tumors, draining lymph nodes, adjacent tissues. Findings of the study overall: Findings are consistent with lymph node origin and intratumoral expansion of most tumor T cells.

Samples came from axillary lymph nodes draining the breast cancer. TCRdb reprocessed the multiplex PCR reads via MiXCR and lists one record per CDR3 protein. The table includes fewer than 250,000 distinct CDR3 sequences, approximately 29% detected once. With regard to this clonotype: Antigen specificity is unknown.

CDR3 size: 15 residues. V lost 5 bases and J lost 5; bases outside the gene matches: 8. V usage is TRBV12-3 or TRBV12-4 and J usage is TRBJ1-5; 8 bases map to TRBD1. The sequence was obtained from a female donor with breast cancer. Some clones in this sample may be carry-over from other donors' samples. The sequencing input was axillary lymph node tissue. The CDR3 loop is CASSAGTGDHQPQHF. The CDR3 coding sequence is TGTGCCAGCAGTGCCGGGACAGGCGACCATCAGCCCCAGCATTTT.